This T cell receptor beta chain emerged from a study of T cells expressing NK-cell markers. Study background: In the group of eight sequenced donors, seven were HCMV-seropositive and one was seronegative.

In the case of this clonotype: What it binds is not known.

Overall study results and limits: Clones of NKG2C+ T cells that had expanded were of unclear HCMV specificity. Dominance of the CD3+CD56-NKG2C+ fraction by these clonotypes also held in several donors. Among CD8+ T cells from over 5 donors, dominant NKG2C+ clonotypes accounted for about 1.0-7.0%.

The CDR3 length is 14 residues. TCRdb re-called the 5' RACE reads and catalogs CDR3 proteins one per entry, DNA excluded. This table lists about 550,000 distinct CDR3 sequences. This chain uses TRBV12-3 or TRBV12-4 with TRBJ2-2. Sequencing was carried out using blood T cells: a sorted CD56 or NKG2C T cell subset, CD4+ or CD8+ T cells, or bulk PBMC T cells (not recorded which). The sequence was collected from a man between 18 and 35 years old in good health. The chain's CDR3 is CASSLTSLGGELFF.